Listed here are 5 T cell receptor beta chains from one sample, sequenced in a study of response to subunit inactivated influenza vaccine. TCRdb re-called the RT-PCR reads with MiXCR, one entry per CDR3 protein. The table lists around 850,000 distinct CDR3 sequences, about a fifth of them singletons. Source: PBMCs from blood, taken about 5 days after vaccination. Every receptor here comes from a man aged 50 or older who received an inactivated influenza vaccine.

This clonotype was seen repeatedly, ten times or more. The CDR3 bases are TGTGCTTCAAGGAGAGGACAGGGGGCCTACGAGCAGTACTTC. This gives the protein CASRRGQGAYEQYF. The gene calls are TRBV10-3 and TRBJ2-7; 10 bases align to TRBD1. The germline V gene has CDR1 ENHRY and CDR2 SYGVKD. This CDR3 contains 14 residues.

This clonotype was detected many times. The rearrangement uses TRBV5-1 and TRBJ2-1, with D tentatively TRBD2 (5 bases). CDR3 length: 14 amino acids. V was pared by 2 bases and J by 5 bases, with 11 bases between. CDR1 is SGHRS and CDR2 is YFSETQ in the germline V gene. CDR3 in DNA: TGCGCCAGCAGCTTCGGAAACGGGAACAATGAGCAGTTCTTC. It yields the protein CASSFGNGNNEQFF.

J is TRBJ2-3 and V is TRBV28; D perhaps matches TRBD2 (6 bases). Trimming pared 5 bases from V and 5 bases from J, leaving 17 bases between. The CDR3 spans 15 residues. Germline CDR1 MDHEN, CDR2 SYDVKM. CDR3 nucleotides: TGTGCCAGCAGTACAGGCCCCTGGGGAGGAGATACGCAGTATTTT. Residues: CASSTGPWGGDTQYF.

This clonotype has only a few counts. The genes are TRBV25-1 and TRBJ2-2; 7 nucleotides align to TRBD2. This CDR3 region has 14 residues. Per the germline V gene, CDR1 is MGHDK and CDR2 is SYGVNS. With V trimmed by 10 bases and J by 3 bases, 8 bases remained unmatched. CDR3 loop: CATRQGGDTGELFF. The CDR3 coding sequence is TGTGCCACCCGCCAGGGAGGGGACACCGGGGAGCTGTTTTTT.

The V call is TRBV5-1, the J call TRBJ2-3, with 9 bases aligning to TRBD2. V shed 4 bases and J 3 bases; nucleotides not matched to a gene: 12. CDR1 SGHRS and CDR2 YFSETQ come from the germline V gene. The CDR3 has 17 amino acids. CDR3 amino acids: CASSLRQGSGGTDTQYF. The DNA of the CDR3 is TGCGCCAGCAGCCTGAGACAAGGTAGCGGGGGAACAGATACGCAGTATTTT.